Listed here are 22 T cell receptor beta chains from one sample, sequenced in a study of early T cells in non-severe SARS-CoV-2 infection. TCRdb re-derived calls from the 5' RACE reads in MiXCR, one entry per CDR3 protein. The repertoire holds roughly 75,000 distinct CDR3 sequences, with around 10% as singletons. Sequences were obtained from whole blood. The receptors were gathered from an adult who was a healthcare worker with PCR-confirmed SARS-CoV-2 infection or an uninfected control (not recorded which).

This rearrangement joins TRBV20-1 to TRBJ2-7; D remains unclear. This CDR3 comprises 13 residues. The V gene lost 6 bases and the J gene lost 9 bases, with 21 bases spanning the gap. Germline V CDR1 and CDR2: DFQATT, SNEGSKA (reference sequence). Written as DNA, the CDR3 is TGCAGTGCGAAAACTCCTTCCCCGGGTGGGCAGTACTTC. Residues: CSAKTPSPGGQYF.

Many counts were recorded for this clonotype. This chain joins TRBV19 and TRBJ1-5, with D unresolved. Germline loops: CDR1 LNHDA, CDR2 SQIVND (reference sequence). The CDR3 consists of 16 residues. Trimming pared 6 bases from V and 2 bases from J, leaving 17 bases between. The CDR3 loop reads CASSTSGRGGNQPQHF. The CDR3, as DNA: TGTGCCAGTAGCACGTCTGGTCGGGGTGGCAATCAGCCCCAGCATTTT.

This chain connects TRBV3-1 to TRBJ1-4; 7 nucleotides line up with TRBD1. The trim removed 3 bases at V and 5 bases at J, leaving 9 bases unmatched. The CDR3 runs to 16 residues. Germline V gives CDR1 LGHDT, CDR2 YNNKEL (reference sequence). The CDR3 reads CASSHTGTDENEKLFF. The CDR3 DNA reads as TGTGCCAGCAGCCATACCGGGACAGATGAAAATGAAAAACTGTTTTTT.

This clonotype was counted a few times. Here the CDR3 reads CASSLVPTEAFF. In nucleotides, the CDR3 is TGTGCCAGCAGCTTAGTCCCCACTGAAGCTTTCTTT. The rearrangement joins TRBV11-2 to TRBJ1-1; no definite D call. Germline V gene data show CDR1 as SGHAT and CDR2 as FQNNGV. This CDR3 region has 12 residues. V was pared by 1 base and J by 4 bases, with 4 bases between. Variable domain in full (rest from reference TRBV11-2 and TRBJ1-1): EAGVAQSPRYKIIEKRQSVAFWCNPISGHATLYWYQQILGQGPKLLIQFQNNGVVDDSQLPKDRFSAERLKGVDSTLKIQPAKLEDSAVYLCASSLVPTEAFFGQGTRLTVV.

V is TRBV20-1 and J is TRBJ1-1, with D perhaps TRBD1 (5 bases). CDR3 length: 16 residues. The V end lost 3 bases, the J end lost 0 bases, and 17 bases lay between the germline ends. Germline assignment: CDR1 DFQATT and CDR2 SNEGSKA (reference sequence). The CDR3 is CSASITGSFMNTEAFF. The CDR3, as DNA: TGCAGTGCTAGTATAACAGGCTCCTTCATGAACACTGAAGCTTTCTTT.

The chain has TRBV2 and TRBJ2-5, with D possibly called TRBD1 or TRBD2 (5 bases each). This CDR3 region has 14 residues. V was shortened by 8 bases and J by 6 bases, with 19 bases between the two germline ends. CDR1 and CDR2 (germline): SNHLY, FYNNEI. The CDR3 protein is CASSHLEGKKTQYF. The DNA of the CDR3 is TGTGCCAGCTCCCATTTAGAGGGGAAGAAGACCCAGTACTTC.

At least ten counts were recorded for this clonotype. The V and J genes are TRBV6-5 and TRBJ2-5, with TRBD2 as a possible D gene (6 bases). In germline, CDR1 is MNHEY, CDR2 SVGAGI. This CDR3 is 13 amino acids long. V was cut by 7 bases and J by 6 bases, with 15 bases left in between. CDR3 residues: CASTPAGWQTQYF. CDR3 in DNA: TGTGCCAGCACACCGGCGGGGTGGCAGACCCAGTACTTC.

This clonotype was seen a few times. The chain uses TRBV12-3 or TRBV12-4 and TRBJ2-7; 9 bases match TRBD1. Unmatched junction bases numbered 9, after V lost 5 bases and J lost 7 bases. This CDR3 is built from 14 residues. The CDR3 nucleotides read TGTGCCAGCAGTCCCGGGACAGGGAGTGGGGAGCAGTACTTC. Translated, it gives CASSPGTGSGEQYF.

This chain joins TRBV6-2 or TRBV6-3 and TRBJ1-1, with D unclear. Germline V gene sequence: CDR1 MNHEY, CDR2 SVGEGT. The CDR3 length is 11 residues. Trimming left V 4 bases short and J 7 bases short, with 7 bases between. The CDR3 spells CASSFAGEAFF. CDR3 nucleotides: TGTGCCAGCAGTTTCGCAGGTGAAGCTTTCTTT.

This clonotype has a handful of counts. The V gene is TRBV25-1, the J gene TRBJ2-1; 9 bases fit TRBD2. This CDR3 has 15 residues. Germline V gives CDR1 MGHDK, CDR2 SYGVNS. Trimming at V came to 3 bases and at J to 8 bases, leaving 8 bases not matched to a gene. The CDR3 spells CASSEERGAPDEQFF. CDR3 nucleotide sequence: TGTGCCAGCAGTGAGGAGCGGGGGGCTCCGGATGAGCAGTTCTTC.

This clonotype was seen a few times. The rearrangement links TRBV28 to TRBJ2-6, with unresolved D. Looked up from germline, CDR1 is MDHEN and CDR2 is SYDVKM. V shed 2 bases and J shed 2 bases, with 4 bases lying between them. CDR3 length equals 14 residues. CDR3 loop: CASSLGTGANVLTF. The CDR3 DNA sequence: TGTGCCAGCAGTTTAGGCACTGGGGCCAACGTCCTGACTTTC.

This clonotype was seen more than once but under ten times. V and J are TRBV29-1 and TRBJ2-7; TRBD1 might be the D (5 bases). The V gene lost 1 base and the J gene lost 0 bases, with 7 bases spanning the gap. This CDR3 spans 13 amino acids. Germline V gene lookup returns CDR1 SQVTM and CDR2 ANQGSEA. As DNA, the CDR3 is TGCAGCGTTGAAGTGGACACCTCCTACGAGCAGTACTTC. As protein: CSVEVDTSYEQYF.

This clonotype was observed a handful of times. The J gene is TRBJ2-3, the V gene TRBV7-3, with 7 bases matching TRBD2. CDR1 and CDR2 (germline): SGHTA, FQGTGA. V lost 2 bases to trimming and J lost 3 bases; unmatched junction nucleotides: 5. The CDR3 loop spans 15 amino acids. In DNA, the CDR3 is TGTGCCAGCAGCTTACGGCTAGCGGATACAGATACGCAGTATTTT. Translating it yields CASSLRLADTDTQYF.

This clonotype occurred a few times. This CDR3 is CASSLGSGDTIYF. For the CDR3, the DNA is TGCGCCAGCAGCTTGGGAAGTGGGGACACCATATATTTT. V usage is TRBV5-1 and J usage is TRBJ1-3; D is uncertain. The CDR3 length is 13 residues. Per germline, CDR1 SGHRS and CDR2 YFSETQ. The ends were cut back, 0 bases at V and 8 bases at J, with 9 bases in the middle.

This clonotype was detected many times. This rearrangement joins TRBV9 to TRBJ2-3, with D possibly called TRBD1 or TRBD2 (6 bases each). Trimming shortened V by 3 bases and J by 5 bases, and 25 bases separated the two germline ends. Looked up from germline, CDR1 is SGDLS and CDR2 is YYNGEE. This CDR3 region has 18 residues. The CDR3 reads CASSAEGGPPNIGDTQYF. For the CDR3, the DNA is TGTGCCAGCAGCGCCGAGGGGGGACCCCCTAACATCGGAGATACGCAGTATTTT.

The V call is TRBV18, the J call TRBJ1-1; D remains unclear. The CDR3 totals 13 residues. Germline assignment: CDR1 KGHSH and CDR2 LQKENI. V was trimmed by 3 bases and J by 1 base, leaving 6 bases between them. The CDR3 nucleotides are TGTGCCAGCTCACCGGGCACGAACACTGAAGCTTTCTTT. As protein: CASSPGTNTEAFF.

V and J are TRBV9 and TRBJ1-1, with D unresolved. Trimming pared 0 bases from V and 6 bases from J, leaving 12 bases between. Germline values: CDR1 SGDLS, CDR2 YYNGEE. CDR3 length: 14 amino acids. The CDR3 spells CASSVAGGPAEAFF. CDR3 sequence (DNA): TGTGCCAGCAGCGTAGCTGGCGGGCCCGCTGAAGCTTTCTTT.

This clonotype was seen repeatedly, ten times or more. The genes are TRBV18 and TRBJ2-5; 9 bases line up with TRBD2. From germline, CDR1 is KGHSH and CDR2 LQKENI. The V and J ends lost 1 base and 1 base, in that order; junction bases with no gene match: 1. CDR3 length: 15 amino acids. The chain's CDR3 is CASSPLLAGQETQYF. The CDR3 coding sequence is TGTGCCAGCTCACCACTACTAGCGGGCCAAGAGACCCAGTACTTC.

This rearrangement joins TRBV7-8 to TRBJ2-3; D unclear. V was trimmed by 1 base and J by 2 bases, leaving 7 bases between them. The germline V gene encodes CDR1 SGHVS and CDR2 FQNEAQ. This CDR3 has 14 amino acids. As DNA, the CDR3 is TGTGCCAGCAGCTTAGGAAGGCCCACAGATACGCAGTATTTT. Amino acids: CASSLGRPTDTQYF.

This clonotype is a singleton in its sample. CDR3 DNA sequence: TGTGCCAGCAGCTTAAGAGGGGGGGCTTTCCATGAGCAGTTCTTC. Its translation is CASSLRGGAFHEQFF. The genes are TRBV6-5 and TRBJ2-1, with TRBD2 as a possible D gene (7 bases). Trimming took off 6 bases at V and 8 bases at J, with 20 bases between the two ends. The CDR3 has 15 amino acids. The germline gives CDR1 MNHEY, CDR2 SVGAGI.

There are a few counts of this clonotype. This chain joins TRBV4-3 and TRBJ1-2; the D gene is possibly TRBD1 (6 bases). Trimming left V 2 bases short and J 4 bases short, with 11 bases between. The CDR3 runs 14 residues. The germline gives CDR1 LGHNA, CDR2 YSLEER. The CDR3 DNA sequence: TGCGCCAGCAGCCAAAGGGGGGCCTTCTATGGCTACACCTTC. Its translation is CASSQRGAFYGYTF.

There are many counts of this clonotype. The V gene is TRBV10-1, the J gene TRBJ1-6; unclear D gene. V gave up 8 bases and J gave up 10 bases, with 18 bases separating them. CDR1 is WNHNN and CDR2 is SYGVQD in the germline V gene (reference sequence). The CDR3 covers 14 residues. The CDR3 region has the DNA TGCGCCAGCCCTCTCATTCCGGGAGGCTCACCCCTCCACTTT. Encoded protein: CASPLIPGGSPLHF.